This paragraph covers one T cell receptor (beta chain) sequence. Its target is not known. Produced via immunoSEQ multiplex PCR; TCRdb's table is partial and in-frame only. The sample lists more than 2,000,000 clones, approximately 94% occurring once. The data belong to a study of shared clonotypes between healthy human individuals. Overall study results and limits: A generally larger estimated richness was seen in naive subsets than in memory subsets.

Germline assignment: CDR1 MDHEN and CDR2 SYDVKM. Deletions cut 1 base from V and 5 bases from J, with 17 bases between. The CDR3 length is 16 residues. The receptor was isolated from a man aged 18 to 30 in good health. V is TRBV28 and J is TRBJ1-1; D is perhaps TRBD1 (5 bases). The sample comprised naive CD4+ T cells sorted from blood. Noted subset: CD45RA+ positively selected. The CDR3 reads CASSLSRWGGYTEAFF. The CDR3 DNA follows: TGTGCCAGCAGTTTATCGAGGTGGGGGGGGTATACTGAAGCTTTCTTT.